Listed below are T cell receptor beta chains from one sample, sequenced in a study of T cells of healthy individuals. TCRdb re-analysed the 5' RACE reads in MiXCR, keeping a single row per CDR3 protein. The sample holds roughly 87,000 distinct CDR3 sequences, 17% seen once. These TCRs come from a human donor in good health. Each CDR3 is given with its conserved first and last residue. Fields, in order: V gene, clone size, J gene, CDR3 length, CDR3 protein. Size values are once, few and many counts, or a class for expanded clones, and some rows have none.

V gene: TRBV7-9; clone size: NA; J gene: TRBJ1-2; CDR3 length: 13; CDR3 protein: CASSLSRGDGYTF
V gene: TRBV5-4; clone size: NA; J gene: TRBJ2-7; CDR3 length: 14; CDR3 protein: CASSFPGQSYEQYF
V gene: TRBV27; clone size: few; J gene: TRBJ2-3; CDR3 length: 15; CDR3 protein: CASSLQGGSTDTQYF
V gene: TRBV5-1; clone size: NA; J gene: TRBJ2-7; CDR3 length: 16; CDR3 protein: CASSLRSGRTEGEQYF
V gene: TRBV4-3; clone size: many; J gene: TRBJ2-3; CDR3 length: 14; CDR3 protein: CASSQSSSTDTQYF
V gene: TRBV7-9; clone size: NA; J gene: TRBJ1-1; CDR3 length: 14; CDR3 protein: CASSPNRGGTEAFF
V gene: TRBV14; clone size: NA; J gene: TRBJ2-7; CDR3 length: 15; CDR3 protein: CASSPAGGEFHEQYF
V gene: TRBV27; clone size: NA; J gene: TRBJ2-2; CDR3 length: 17; CDR3 protein: CASSLRSGGANTGELFF
V gene: TRBV20-1; clone size: many; J gene: TRBJ2-1; CDR3 length: 15; CDR3 protein: CSAGGLWGGSNEQFF
V gene: TRBV6-2/TRBV6-3; clone size: many; J gene: TRBJ1-6; CDR3 length: 16; CDR3 protein: CASSFRGMTEYSPLHF
V gene: TRBV24-1; clone size: NA; J gene: TRBJ2-1; CDR3 length: 15; CDR3 protein: CATSASDRAYNEQFF
V gene: TRBV27; clone size: once; J gene: TRBJ2-3; CDR3 length: 15; CDR3 protein: CASSQQGWGTDTQYF
V gene: TRBV10-3; clone size: many; J gene: TRBJ2-1; CDR3 length: 14; CDR3 protein: CAFSASGGGLEQFF
V gene: TRBV4-2; clone size: few; J gene: TRBJ1-1; CDR3 length: 17; CDR3 protein: CASSQALGRGDWTEAFF
V gene: TRBV27; clone size: many; J gene: TRBJ1-2; CDR3 length: 20; CDR3 protein: CASSPFPQGGSGRTSYGYTF
V gene: TRBV27; clone size: NA; J gene: TRBJ1-5; CDR3 length: 13; CDR3 protein: CAIWTEHNQPQHF
V gene: TRBV4-3; clone size: NA; J gene: TRBJ1-1; CDR3 length: 15; CDR3 protein: CASSQDTGVETEAFF
V gene: TRBV7-9; clone size: many; J gene: TRBJ2-1; CDR3 length: 15; CDR3 protein: CASSLGSPSYNEQFF
V gene: TRBV20-1; clone size: many; J gene: TRBJ2-7; CDR3 length: 13; CDR3 protein: CSASLAGAYEQYF
V gene: TRBV20-1; clone size: NA; J gene: TRBJ2-7; CDR3 length: 12; CDR3 protein: CSAMPDNYEQYF
V gene: TRBV4-3; clone size: few; J gene: TRBJ2-7; CDR3 length: 15; CDR3 protein: CASSSGRDRLREQYF
V gene: TRBV24-1; clone size: many; J gene: TRBJ2-3; CDR3 length: 16; CDR3 protein: CATSDSEASSTDTQYF
V gene: TRBV6-5; clone size: NA; J gene: TRBJ2-7; CDR3 length: 15; CDR3 protein: CASSYAPGQVYEQYF
V gene: TRBV4-3; clone size: NA; J gene: TRBJ2-3; CDR3 length: 16; CDR3 protein: CASSQGRGTSTDTQYF
V gene: TRBV20-1; clone size: NA; J gene: TRBJ1-3; CDR3 length: 15; CDR3 protein: CSAARQGGSGNTIYF
V gene: TRBV29-1; clone size: few; J gene: TRBJ2-5; CDR3 length: 14; CDR3 protein: CSVEGRGGQETQYF
V gene: TRBV12-3/TRBV12-4; clone size: many; J gene: TRBJ2-1; CDR3 length: 19; CDR3 protein: CASSFTSGSPLYRRNEQFF
V gene: TRBV2; clone size: few; J gene: TRBJ2-2; CDR3 length: 14; CDR3 protein: CASSEMGHTGELFF
V gene: TRBV6-2/TRBV6-3; clone size: medium-sized; J gene: TRBJ1-6; CDR3 length: 13; CDR3 protein: CASGGTENSPLHF
V gene: TRBV5-1; clone size: many; J gene: TRBJ2-1; CDR3 length: 14; CDR3 protein: CASSGEPQHNEQFF
V gene: TRBV6-6; clone size: few; J gene: TRBJ2-7; CDR3 length: 12; CDR3 protein: CASSYSRYEQYF
V gene: TRBV2; clone size: NA; J gene: TRBJ2-3; CDR3 length: 16; CDR3 protein: CASSETNPTHTDTQYF
V gene: TRBV3-1; clone size: many; J gene: TRBJ2-6; CDR3 length: 17; CDR3 protein: CASSQGQGEAGANVLTF
V gene: TRBV7-8; clone size: NA; J gene: TRBJ2-4; CDR3 length: 14; CDR3 protein: CASSPTSGANIQYF
V gene: TRBV7-2; clone size: many; J gene: TRBJ1-1; CDR3 length: 16; CDR3 protein: CASSRIPRAMNTEAFF
V gene: TRBV4-2; clone size: many; J gene: TRBJ1-4; CDR3 length: 15; CDR3 protein: CASSQGTGLGEKLFF
V gene: TRBV18; clone size: many; J gene: TRBJ2-2; CDR3 length: 16; CDR3 protein: CASSPGGLANTGELFF
V gene: TRBV28; clone size: NA; J gene: TRBJ2-2; CDR3 length: 12; CDR3 protein: CATKRGDGELFF
V gene: TRBV24-1; clone size: many; J gene: TRBJ2-5; CDR3 length: 11; CDR3 protein: CATSWEETQYF
V gene: TRBV2; clone size: many; J gene: TRBJ1-1; CDR3 length: 15; CDR3 protein: CARLGGEEPNTEAFF
V gene: TRBV7-3; clone size: few; J gene: TRBJ2-1; CDR3 length: 18; CDR3 protein: CASSLGGGRDRVYNEQFF
V gene: TRBV24-1; clone size: few; J gene: TRBJ2-3; CDR3 length: 13; CDR3 protein: CATRGSVTDTQYF
V gene: TRBV4-3; clone size: NA; J gene: TRBJ2-1; CDR3 length: 14; CDR3 protein: CASTLNWDDNEQFF
V gene: TRBV4-3; clone size: few; J gene: TRBJ1-4; CDR3 length: 15; CDR3 protein: CASSQEGGRGEKLFF
V gene: TRBV4-3; clone size: few; J gene: TRBJ2-3; CDR3 length: 16; CDR3 protein: CASSQGVAGGTDTQYF
V gene: TRBV7-9; clone size: few; J gene: TRBJ1-4; CDR3 length: 15; CDR3 protein: CASSLAAVHNEKLFF
V gene: TRBV7-3; clone size: once; J gene: TRBJ2-3; CDR3 length: 16; CDR3 protein: CASSSVGQGSTDTQYF
V gene: TRBV4-3; clone size: few; J gene: TRBJ1-2; CDR3 length: 14; CDR3 protein: CASSQAAYNYGYTF
V gene: TRBV3-1; clone size: NA; J gene: TRBJ2-1; CDR3 length: 17; CDR3 protein: CASSQGLTSGGVDEQFF
V gene: TRBV20-1; clone size: NA; J gene: TRBJ1-1; CDR3 length: 13; CDR3 protein: CSARVDSRNEAFF
V gene: TRBV5-1; clone size: few; J gene: TRBJ2-3; CDR3 length: 13; CDR3 protein: CASTKDPADTQYF
V gene: TRBV6-5; clone size: many; J gene: TRBJ1-2; CDR3 length: 13; CDR3 protein: CASSYSRGGGYTF
V gene: TRBV10-3; clone size: NA; J gene: TRBJ2-5; CDR3 length: 10; CDR3 protein: CAIGRETQYF
V gene: TRBV7-3; clone size: NA; J gene: TRBJ2-1; CDR3 length: 13; CDR3 protein: CASSFTIYNEQFF
V gene: TRBV29-1; clone size: few; J gene: TRBJ2-7; CDR3 length: 13; CDR3 protein: CSAATGRSYEQYF
V gene: TRBV18; clone size: NA; J gene: TRBJ1-5; CDR3 length: 15; CDR3 protein: CASSPGHLSNQPQHF
V gene: TRBV6-5; clone size: NA; J gene: TRBJ2-2; CDR3 length: 17; CDR3 protein: CASSYDPRDTNTGELFF
V gene: TRBV7-2; clone size: NA; J gene: TRBJ2-7; CDR3 length: 12; CDR3 protein: CASSPRGDRQYF
V gene: TRBV4-2; clone size: few; J gene: TRBJ2-1; CDR3 length: 13; CDR3 protein: CASKTVRDHEQFF
V gene: TRBV4-3; clone size: NA; J gene: TRBJ1-4; CDR3 length: 14; CDR3 protein: CASSRQVGDEKLFF